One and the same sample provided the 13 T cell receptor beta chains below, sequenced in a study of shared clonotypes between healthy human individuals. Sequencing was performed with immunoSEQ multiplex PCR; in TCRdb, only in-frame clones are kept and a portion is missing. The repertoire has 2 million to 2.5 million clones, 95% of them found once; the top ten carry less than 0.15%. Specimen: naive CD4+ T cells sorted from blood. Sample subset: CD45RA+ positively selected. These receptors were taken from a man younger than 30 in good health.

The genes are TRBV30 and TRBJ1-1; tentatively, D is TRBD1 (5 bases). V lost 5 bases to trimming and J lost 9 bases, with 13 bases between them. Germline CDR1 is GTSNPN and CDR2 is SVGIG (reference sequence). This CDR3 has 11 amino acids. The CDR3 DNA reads TGTGCCTGGTCCTCGGGACGGCAAGCTTTCTTT. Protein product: CAWSSGRQAFF.

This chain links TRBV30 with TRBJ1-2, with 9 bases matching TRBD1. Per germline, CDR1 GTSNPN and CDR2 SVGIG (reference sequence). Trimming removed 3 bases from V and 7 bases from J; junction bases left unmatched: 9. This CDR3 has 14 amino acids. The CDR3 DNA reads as TGTGCCTGGAGCGAACAGGGGGCCCGAGGTGGCTACACCTTC. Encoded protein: CAWSEQGARGGYTF.

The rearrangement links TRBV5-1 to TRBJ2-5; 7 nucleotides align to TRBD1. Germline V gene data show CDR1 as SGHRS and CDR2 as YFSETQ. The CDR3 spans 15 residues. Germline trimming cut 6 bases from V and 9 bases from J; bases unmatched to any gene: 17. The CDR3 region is CASTELQGIFRAQYF. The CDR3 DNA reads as TGCGCCAGCACAGAACTACAGGGGATATTTAGGGCCCAGTACTTC.

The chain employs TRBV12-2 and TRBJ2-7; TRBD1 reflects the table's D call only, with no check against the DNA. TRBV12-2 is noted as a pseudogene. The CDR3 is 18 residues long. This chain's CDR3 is CASRLGKNCSQGNYEQYF. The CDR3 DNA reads TGTGCAAGTCGCTTAGGTAAAAACTGTAGTCAGGGGAACTACGAGCAGTACTTC.

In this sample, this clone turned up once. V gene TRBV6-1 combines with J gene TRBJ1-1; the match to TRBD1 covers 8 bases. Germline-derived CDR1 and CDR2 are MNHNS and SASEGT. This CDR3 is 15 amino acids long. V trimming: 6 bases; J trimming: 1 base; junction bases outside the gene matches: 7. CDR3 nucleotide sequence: TGTGCCAGCAGAGGACAGGGAGAAGGGAACACTGAAGCTTTCTTT. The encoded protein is CASRGQGEGNTEAFF.

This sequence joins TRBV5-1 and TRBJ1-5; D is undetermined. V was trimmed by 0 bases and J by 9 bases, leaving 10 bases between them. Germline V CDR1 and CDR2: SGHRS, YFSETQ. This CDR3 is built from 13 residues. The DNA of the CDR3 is TGCGCCAGCAGCTTGGATTTAGGCGGGCCCCAGCATTTT. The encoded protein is CASSLDLGGPQHF.

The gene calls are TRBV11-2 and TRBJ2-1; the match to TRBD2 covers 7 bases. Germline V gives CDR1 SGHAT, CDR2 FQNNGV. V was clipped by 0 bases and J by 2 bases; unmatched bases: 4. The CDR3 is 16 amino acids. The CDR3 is CASSLEGGWPYNEQFF. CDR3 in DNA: TGTGCCAGCAGCTTAGAGGGAGGGTGGCCCTACAATGAGCAGTTCTTC.

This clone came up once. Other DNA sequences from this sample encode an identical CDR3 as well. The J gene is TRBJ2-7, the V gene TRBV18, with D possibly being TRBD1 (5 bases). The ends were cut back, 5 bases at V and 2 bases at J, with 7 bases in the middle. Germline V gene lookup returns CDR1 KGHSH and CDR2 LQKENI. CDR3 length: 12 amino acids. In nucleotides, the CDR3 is TGTGCCAGCTCAAGACAGACCTACGAGCAGTACTTC. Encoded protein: CASSRQTYEQYF. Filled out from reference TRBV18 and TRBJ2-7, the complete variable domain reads NAGVMQNPRHLVRRRGQEARLRCSPMKGHSHVYWYRQLPEEGLKFMVYLQKENIIDESGMPKERFSAEFPKEGPSILRIQQVVRGDSAAYFCASSRQTYEQYFGPGTRLTVT.

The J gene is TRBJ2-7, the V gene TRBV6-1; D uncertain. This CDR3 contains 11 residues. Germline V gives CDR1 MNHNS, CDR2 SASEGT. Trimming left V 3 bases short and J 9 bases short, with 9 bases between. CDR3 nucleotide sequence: TGTGCCAGCAGTGAGGTCGCAGGGCAGTACTTC. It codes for CASSEVAGQYF.

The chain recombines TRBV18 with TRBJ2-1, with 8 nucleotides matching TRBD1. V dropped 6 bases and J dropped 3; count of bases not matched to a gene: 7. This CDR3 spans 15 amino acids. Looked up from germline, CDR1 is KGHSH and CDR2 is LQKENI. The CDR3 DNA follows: TGTGCCAGCTCCCTCGGACAGGGTCGCTACAATGAGCAGTTCTTC. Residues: CASSLGQGRYNEQFF.

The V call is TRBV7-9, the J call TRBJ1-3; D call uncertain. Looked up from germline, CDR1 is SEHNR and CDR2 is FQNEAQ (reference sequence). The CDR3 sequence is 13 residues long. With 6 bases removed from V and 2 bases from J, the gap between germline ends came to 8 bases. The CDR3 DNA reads TGTGCCAGCAGAGGCCTCACTGGAAACACCATATATTTT. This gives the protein CASRGLTGNTIYF.

In nucleotides, the CDR3 is TGTGCCAGCAGCAGTGGACTTTTGAATGAGCAGTTCTTC. This translates into CASSSGLLNEQFF. The V call is TRBV6-6, the J call TRBJ2-1; the D gene is possibly TRBD2 (5 bases). CDR3 length equals 13 residues. Per germline, CDR1 MNHNY and CDR2 SVGAGI (reference sequence). V was trimmed by 6 bases and J by 7 bases, leaving 13 bases between them.

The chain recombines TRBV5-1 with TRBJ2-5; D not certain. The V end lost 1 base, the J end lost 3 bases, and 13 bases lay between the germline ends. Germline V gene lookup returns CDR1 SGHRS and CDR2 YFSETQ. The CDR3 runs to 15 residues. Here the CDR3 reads CASSLMGNTEETQYF. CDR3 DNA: TGCGCCAGCAGCTTGATGGGAAACACGGAAGAGACCCAGTACTTC. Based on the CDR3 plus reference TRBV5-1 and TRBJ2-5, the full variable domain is KAGVTQTPRYLIKTRGQQVTLSCSPISGHRSVSWYQQTPGQGLQFLFEYFSETQRNKGNFPGRFSGRQFSNSRSEMNVSTLELGDSALYLCASSLMGNTEETQYFGPGTRLLVL.